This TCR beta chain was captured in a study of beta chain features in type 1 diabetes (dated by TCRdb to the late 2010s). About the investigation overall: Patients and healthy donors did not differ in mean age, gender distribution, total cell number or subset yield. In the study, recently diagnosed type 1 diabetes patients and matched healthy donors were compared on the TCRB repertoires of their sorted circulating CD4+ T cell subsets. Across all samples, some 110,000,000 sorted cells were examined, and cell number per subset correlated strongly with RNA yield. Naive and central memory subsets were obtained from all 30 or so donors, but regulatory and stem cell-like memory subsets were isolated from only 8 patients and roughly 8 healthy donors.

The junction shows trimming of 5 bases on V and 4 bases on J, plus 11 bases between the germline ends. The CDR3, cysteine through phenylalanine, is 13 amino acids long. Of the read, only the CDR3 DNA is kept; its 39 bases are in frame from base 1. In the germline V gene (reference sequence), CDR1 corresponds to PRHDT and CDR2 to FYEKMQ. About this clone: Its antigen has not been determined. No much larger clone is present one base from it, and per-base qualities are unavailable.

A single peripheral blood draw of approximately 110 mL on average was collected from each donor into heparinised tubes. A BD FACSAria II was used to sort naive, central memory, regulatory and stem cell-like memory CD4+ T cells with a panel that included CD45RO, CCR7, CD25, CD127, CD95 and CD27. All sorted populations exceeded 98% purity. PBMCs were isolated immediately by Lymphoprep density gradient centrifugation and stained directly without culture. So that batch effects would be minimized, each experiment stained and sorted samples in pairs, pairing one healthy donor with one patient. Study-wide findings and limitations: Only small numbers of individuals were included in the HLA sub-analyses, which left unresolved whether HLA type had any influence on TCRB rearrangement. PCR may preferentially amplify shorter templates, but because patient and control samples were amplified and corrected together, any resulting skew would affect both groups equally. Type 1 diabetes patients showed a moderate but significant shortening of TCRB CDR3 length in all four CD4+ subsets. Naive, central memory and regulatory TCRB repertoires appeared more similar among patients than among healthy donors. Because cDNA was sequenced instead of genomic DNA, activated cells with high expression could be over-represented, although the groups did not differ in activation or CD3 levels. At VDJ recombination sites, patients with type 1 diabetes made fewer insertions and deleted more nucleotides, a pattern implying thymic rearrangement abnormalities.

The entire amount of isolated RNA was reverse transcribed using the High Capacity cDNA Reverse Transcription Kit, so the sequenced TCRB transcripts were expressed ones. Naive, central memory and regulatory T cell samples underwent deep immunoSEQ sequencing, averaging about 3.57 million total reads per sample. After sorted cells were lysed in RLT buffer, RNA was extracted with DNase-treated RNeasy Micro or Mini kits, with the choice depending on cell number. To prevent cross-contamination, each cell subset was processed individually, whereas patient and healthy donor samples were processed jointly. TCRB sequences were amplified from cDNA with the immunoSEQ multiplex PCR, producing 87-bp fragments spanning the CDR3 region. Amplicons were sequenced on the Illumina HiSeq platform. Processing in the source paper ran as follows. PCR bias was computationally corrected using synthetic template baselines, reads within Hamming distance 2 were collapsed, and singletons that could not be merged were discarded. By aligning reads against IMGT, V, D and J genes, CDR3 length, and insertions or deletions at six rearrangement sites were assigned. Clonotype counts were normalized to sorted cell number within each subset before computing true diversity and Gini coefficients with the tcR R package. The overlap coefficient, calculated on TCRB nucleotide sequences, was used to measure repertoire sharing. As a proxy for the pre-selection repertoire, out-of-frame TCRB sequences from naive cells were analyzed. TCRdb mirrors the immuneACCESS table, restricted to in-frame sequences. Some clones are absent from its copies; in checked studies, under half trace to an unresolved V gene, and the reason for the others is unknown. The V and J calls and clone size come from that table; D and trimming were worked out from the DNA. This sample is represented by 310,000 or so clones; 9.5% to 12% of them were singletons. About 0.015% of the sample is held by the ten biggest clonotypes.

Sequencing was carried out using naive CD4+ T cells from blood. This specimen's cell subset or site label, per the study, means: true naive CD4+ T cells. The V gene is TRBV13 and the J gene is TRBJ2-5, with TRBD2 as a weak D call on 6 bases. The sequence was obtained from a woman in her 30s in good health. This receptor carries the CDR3 CASSGRNSETQYF. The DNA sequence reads TGTGCCAGCAGCGGGAGGAACTCAGAGACCCAGTACTTC.